The T cell receptor beta chain described here comes from a study of control samples from healthy donors and cancer patients (TCRdb year 2020). The CDR3 goes from the cysteine to the phenylalanine over 13 residues. Just the 39-base CDR3 DNA is kept, in frame starting at base 1. Taken from the germline V gene, the CDR1 and CDR2 loops are MNHEY and SVGAGI. Cut back by 2 bases and 5 bases, the V and J ends lie 9 bases apart. Library preparation used the immunoSEQ multiplex PCR assay. TCRdb mirrors the immuneACCESS table, restricted to in-frame sequences. Some clones are absent from its copies; in checked studies, under half trace to an unresolved V gene, and the reason for the others is unknown. The sample table shows around 100,000 clones, and about 89% are seen once. The ten largest clones add up to approximately 8.4% of the sample. Details on this clone: The specificity of this receptor is unknown. Per-base qualities were not stored, and no clone one base away is much larger. Other DNA sequences of this sample code for an identical CDR3.

The sequenced material came from blood. This receptor was obtained from a man aged 30 to 39 in good health. The chain joins TRBV6-5 to TRBJ1-2, with no confident D gene call. CDR3 sequence: CASSYEGRYGYTF. The nucleotide sequence reads TGTGCCAGCAGTTACGAAGGGCGGTATGGCTACACCTTC.